The 25 T cell receptor beta chains listed next were all sequenced from one sample in a study of OX40 agonist ivuxolimab in advanced cancers. Assay: immunoSEQ multiplex PCR; the TCRdb copy retains only in-frame clones and omits some. This sample has about 64,000 clones, with roughly 80% found just once. This sample comprised CD4+ or CD8+ T cells sorted from blood, obtained in a trial of the OX40 agonist ivuxolimab. Receptor source: an adult with an advanced solid tumor such as melanoma, head and neck, liver or kidney cancer.

This clone was found once. The V gene is TRBV9, the J gene TRBJ2-3; D is perhaps TRBD1 or TRBD2 (7 bases each). CDR3 length: 12 amino acids. Germline assignment: CDR1 SGDLS and CDR2 YYNGEE. V lost 4 bases to trimming and J lost 12 bases, with 15 bases between them. This chain's CDR3 is CASSTSGGDQYF. The CDR3 coding sequence is TGTGCCAGCAGCACATCAGGGGGGGACCAGTATTTT. The entire variable domain, with the rest obtained from reference TRBV9 and TRBJ2-3, is as follows: DSGVTQTPKHLITATGQRVTLRCSPRSGDLSVYWYQQSLDQGLQFLIQYYNGEERAKGNILERFSAQQFPDLHSELNLSSLELGDSALYFCASSTSGGDQYFGPGTRLTVL.

V and J are TRBV7-3 and TRBJ2-5, with 10 positions matching TRBD1. Germline V gives CDR1 SGHTA, CDR2 FQGTGA. This CDR3 has 13 residues. Germline trimming cut 5 bases from V and 5 bases from J; bases unmatched to any gene: 2. The CDR3 here is CASSQGQGETQYF. As DNA, the CDR3 is TGTGCCAGCAGCCAGGGACAGGGGGAGACCCAGTACTTC.

The genes are TRBV9 and TRBJ1-2; the D is unclear. Germline CDR1 reads SGDLS; CDR2 reads YYNGEE. The CDR3 has 16 residues. Trimming left V 4 bases short and J 5 bases short, with 21 bases between. For the CDR3, the DNA is TGTGCCAGCAGCTTTCGGACGGGTGCGGCTGGGTATGGCTACACCTTC. Its translation is CASSFRTGAAGYGYTF.

V is TRBV5-1 and J is TRBJ1-3; D gene unclear. Trimming took off 4 bases at V and 6 bases at J, with 8 bases between the two ends. The length of the CDR3 is 12 residues. Germline V lookup: CDR1 SGHRS, CDR2 YFSETQ. The CDR3 DNA reads as TGCGCCAGCAGCGGGGAGGAAAACACCATATATTTT. Protein sequence: CASSGEENTIYF.

The V and J genes are TRBV18 and TRBJ1-5, with D uncertain. The CDR3 totals 13 residues. Germline lookup yields CDR1 KGHSH and CDR2 LQKENI. Trimming left V 4 bases short and J 4 bases short, with 8 bases between. The CDR3 loop reads CASSLSQNQPQHF. In DNA, the CDR3 is TGTGCCAGCTCACTATCCCAAAATCAGCCCCAGCATTTT. Full variable domain (remainder filled in from reference TRBV18 and TRBJ1-5): NAGVMQNPRHLVRRRGQEARLRCSPMKGHSHVYWYRQLPEEGLKFMVYLQKENIIDESGMPKERFSAEFPKEGPSILRIQQVVRGDSAAYFCASSLSQNQPQHFGDGTRLSIL.

This chain joins TRBV27 and TRBJ1-4; TRBD1 matches 11 bases. J lost 4 bases, V lost 5 bases, and 9 bases had no gene match. The CDR3 loop spans 17 amino acids. The germline gives CDR1 MNHEY, CDR2 SMNVEV (reference sequence). CDR3 protein: CASSVPGQGELNEKLFF. DNA of the CDR3: TGTGCCAGCAGTGTTCCGGGACAGGGGGAGCTTAATGAAAAACTGTTTTTT.

V is TRBV7-9 and J is TRBJ2-7; no reliable D call. V dropped 6 bases and J dropped 9 bases, with 24 bases sitting between them. This CDR3 is 15 amino acids long. Looked up from germline, CDR1 is SEHNR and CDR2 is FQNEAQ (reference sequence). The CDR3: CASRSVDGKQNGQYF. The CDR3 coding sequence is TGTGCCAGCAGGTCGGTGGACGGAAAGCAAAATGGGCAGTACTTC.

The chain is built from TRBV5-1 and TRBJ1-5, with D maybe TRBD1 (6 bases). The CDR3 extends over 14 amino acids. Germline loops: CDR1 SGHRS, CDR2 YFSETQ. V lost 2 bases and J 5 bases, leaving 11 bases between the germline ends. For the CDR3, the DNA is TGCGCCAGCAGCTTACAGGGTACCGATCAGCCCCAGCATTTT. This codes for CASSLQGTDQPQHF. Full variable domain (rest looked up from reference TRBV5-1 and TRBJ1-5): KAGVTQTPRYLIKTRGQQVTLSCSPISGHRSVSWYQQTPGQGLQFLFEYFSETQRNKGNFPGRFSGRQFSNSRSEMNVSTLELGDSALYLCASSLQGTDQPQHFGDGTRLSIL.

This sequence joins TRBV7-3 and TRBJ2-3; D uncertain. In germline, CDR1 is SGHTA, CDR2 FQGTGA. Trimming stripped 2 bases from V and 2 bases from J, with 8 bases between. This CDR3 is 14 amino acids long. CDR3 residues: CASSLGLPTDTQYF. In nucleotides, the CDR3 is TGTGCCAGCAGCTTAGGGCTGCCCACAGATACGCAGTATTTT.

Worth noting for this clone: Other nucleotide sequences in the sample specify the same CDR3. This chain joins TRBV7-9 and TRBJ1-2; D gene ambiguous. The CDR3 sequence is 13 residues long. V was trimmed by 5 bases and J by 2 bases, leaving 9 bases between them. Germline CDR1 SEHNR, CDR2 FQNEAQ (reference sequence). CDR3 in amino acids: CASSPGANYGYTF. CDR3 nucleotides: TGTGCCAGCAGCCCCGGAGCGAACTATGGCTACACCTTC.

The chain has TRBV5-1 and TRBJ2-2; the D gene is possibly TRBD1 (6 bases). The CDR3 spans 14 residues. Trimming removed 4 bases at V and 5 bases at J, with 12 bases between. The V gene's germline CDR1 is SGHRS and CDR2 YFSETQ. Here the CDR3 DNA reads TGCGCCAGCAGCCCGCACAGGGTAACCGGGGAGCTGTTTTTT. Its protein is CASSPHRVTGELFF.

This chain links TRBV7-9 with TRBJ2-3, with D unclear. CDR3 size: 13 residues. The V end lost 4 bases, the J end lost 10 bases, and 15 bases lay between the germline ends. From germline, CDR1 is SEHNR and CDR2 FQNEAQ (reference sequence). The CDR3 nucleotides read TGTGCCAGCAGCTCGCAACCGCAGGTAGCGCAGTATTTT. Translation: CASSSQPQVAQYF.

The rearrangement uses TRBV5-1 and TRBJ2-3; 7 bases fit TRBD2. The V segment lost 0 bases and the J segment 3 bases; nucleotides outside the gene matches: 4. This CDR3 spans 15 amino acids. Germline CDR1 SGHRS, CDR2 YFSETQ. CDR3 in DNA: TGCGCCAGCAGCTTGGGAGCGGGGTTTACAGATACGCAGTATTTT. Translated: CASSLGAGFTDTQYF.

This sequence joins TRBV7-2 and TRBJ1-5; 7 bases agree with TRBD1. Germline V lookup: CDR1 SGHTA, CDR2 FQGNSA. The CDR3 totals 15 residues. V trimming: 7 bases; J trimming: 5 bases; junction bases outside the gene matches: 11. The CDR3 loop reads CASNPSGGGYQPQHF. DNA for the CDR3: TGTGCCAGCAACCCTTCAGGGGGTGGTTATCAGCCCCAGCATTTT.

This clone showed up just a few times. As DNA, the CDR3 is TGCGCCAGCAGCCAAGATGGGTATTTTCGCGGGACAGACGCCGATCAGCCCCAGCATTTT. Amino acid sequence: CASSQDGYFRGTDADQPQHF. The genes are TRBV4-1 and TRBJ1-5; 7 nucleotides agree with TRBD1. The CDR3 has 20 amino acids. The germline V gene encodes CDR1 MGHRA and CDR2 YSYEKL. V lost 0 bases, J lost 5 bases, and 19 bases stayed unmatched.

CDR3 coding DNA: TGTGCCAGCAGTGATACGGGGGGCCAGACCCAGTACTTC. It yields the protein CASSDTGGQTQYF. The chain couples TRBV2 to TRBJ2-5; maybe TRBD2 (7 bases). This CDR3 is built from 13 residues. The germline V gene encodes CDR1 SNHLY and CDR2 FYNNEI. V was clipped by 3 bases and J by 6 bases, with 11 bases between them. Looking up the rest from reference TRBV2 and TRBJ2-5 gives the full variable domain: EPEVTQTPSHQVTQMGQEVILRCVPISNHLYFYWYRQILGQKVEFLVSFYNNEISEKSEIFDDQFSVERPDGSNFTLKIRSTKLEDSAMYFCASSDTGGQTQYFGPGTRLLVL.

The rearrangement links TRBV10-3 to TRBJ1-3; TRBD1 matches at 9 bases. Germline CDR1 and CDR2: ENHRY and SYGVKD. The CDR3 covers 14 residues. J gave up 8 bases and V 7 bases, and 9 bases lay outside the gene matches. The CDR3 DNA sequence: TGTGCCATCAAAAGGACAGGGGCGGTAGACACCATATATTTT. It yields the protein CAIKRTGAVDTIYF.

The V gene is TRBV6-1, the J gene TRBJ2-2; D might be TRBD2 (6 bases). Germline V lookup: CDR1 MNHNS, CDR2 SASEGT. This CDR3 contains 16 residues. Deletions cut 4 bases from V and 5 bases from J, with 17 bases between. For the CDR3, the DNA is TGTGCCAGCAGTGTGACCGCGGGAAGTTATACCGGGGAGCTGTTTTTT. It encodes CASSVTAGSYTGELFF.

Remarks on this clone: A much bigger clone sits one base away, suggesting this may be a read error. At the DNA level, this CDR3 is encoded by other sequences in the same sample as well. This sequence joins TRBV2 and TRBJ1-1; D gene unclear. Germline lookup yields CDR1 SNHLY and CDR2 FYNNEI. This CDR3 comprises 13 residues. Trimming took off 6 bases at V and 1 base at J, with 9 bases between the two ends. The CDR3 is CASSQDGNTEAFF. DNA of the CDR3: TGTGCCAGCAGCCAGGACGGGAACACTGAAGCTTTCTTT. The full variable domain, in which reference TRBV2 and TRBJ1-1 provide the parts outside the CDR3, is EPEVTQTPSHQVTQMGQEVILRCVPISNHLYFYWYRQILGQKVEFLVSFYNNEISEKSEIFDDQFSVERPDGSNFTLKIRSTKLEDSAMYFCASSQDGNTEAFFGQGTRLTVV.

V gene TRBV6-5 combines with J gene TRBJ1-5; D may be TRBD1 (6 bases). The germline gives CDR1 MNHEY, CDR2 SVGAGI. The V end was cut by 0 bases, the J end by 7 bases, with 13 bases between. There are 15 residues in the CDR3. The CDR3 spells CASSYSGGEGQPQHF. CDR3 nucleotides: TGTGCCAGCAGTTACTCGGGGGGCGAGGGCCAGCCCCAGCATTTT.

This clone was picked up one time. At one of its ends the junction is not consistent with the germline gene, which may arise from a read error. The rearrangement uses TRBV6-4 and TRBJ2-5; tentative D call: TRBD1 (5 bases). Germline V gene lookup returns CDR1 MRHNA and CDR2 SNTAGT. CDR3 length: 14 residues. CDR3 residues: CASSVSPGQGTQYF. The CDR3 DNA reads as TGTGCCAGCAGCGTCTCCCCCGGACAAGGGACCCAGTACTTC.

The chain links TRBV19 to TRBJ1-2; a possible D gene is TRBD1 (5 bases). CDR3 length equals 14 residues. V lost 1 base and J 4 bases, leaving 10 bases between the germline ends. CDR1 is LNHDA and CDR2 is SQIVND in the germline V gene (reference sequence). CDR3 sequence reads: CASSIGQPSYGYTF. The CDR3 DNA is TGTGCCAGTAGTATAGGACAGCCGTCCTATGGCTACACCTTC.

The gene calls are TRBV4-2 and TRBJ2-1, with unresolved D. V lost 3 bases, J lost 0 bases, and 18 bases lay in between. The V gene's germline CDR1 is LGHNA and CDR2 YNFKEQ. This CDR3 is 18 amino acids long. The CDR3 DNA is TGTGCCAGCAGCCATCCCGCCGTTTCGTATAGCTCCTACAATGAGCAGTTCTTC. It encodes CASSHPAVSYSSYNEQFF.

This chain uses TRBV5-4 with TRBJ2-7; maybe TRBD2 (5 bases). Trimming took 0 bases from V and 2 from J, leaving 21 bases between them. Germline CDR1 SGHNT, CDR2 YYREEE (reference sequence). The CDR3 spans 18 residues. The CDR3 DNA reads as TGTGCCAGCAGCTTGGTCGGCGTAAGCCGGGATGGGACCTACGAGCAGTACTTC. Its protein product is CASSLVGVSRDGTYEQYF.

V and J are TRBV30 and TRBJ2-4; D possibly matches TRBD1 or TRBD2 (6 bases each). V lost 4 bases and J 8 bases, leaving 15 bases between the germline ends. The CDR3 totals 13 residues. In germline, CDR1 is GTSNPN, CDR2 SVGIG (reference sequence). The CDR3 loop reads CAWKLGGSYIQYF. Written as DNA, the CDR3 is TGTGCCTGGAAGTTGGGGGGCTCGTACATTCAGTACTTC.